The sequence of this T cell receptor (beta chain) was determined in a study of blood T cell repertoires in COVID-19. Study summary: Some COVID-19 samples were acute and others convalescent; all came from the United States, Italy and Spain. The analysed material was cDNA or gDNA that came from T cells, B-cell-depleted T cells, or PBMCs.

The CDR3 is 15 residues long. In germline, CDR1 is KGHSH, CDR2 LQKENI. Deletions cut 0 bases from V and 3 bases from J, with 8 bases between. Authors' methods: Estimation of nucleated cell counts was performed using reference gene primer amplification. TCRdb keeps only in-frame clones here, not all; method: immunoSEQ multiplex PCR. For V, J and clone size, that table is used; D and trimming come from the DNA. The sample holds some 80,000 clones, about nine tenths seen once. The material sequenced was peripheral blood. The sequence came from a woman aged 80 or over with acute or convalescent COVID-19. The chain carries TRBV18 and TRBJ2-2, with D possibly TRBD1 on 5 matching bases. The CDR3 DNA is TGTGCCAGCTCACCACCTTCAGGGTACACCGGGGAGCTGTTTTTT. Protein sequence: CASSPPSGYTGELFF.